The 6 T cell receptor beta chains presented below share a single source sample, sequenced in a study of blood T cells in healthy people across ages. PCR was performed a second time for about 7 to 12 cycles using a sample-barcoded 5' primer and a J-beta primer mix. A single record per CDR3 protein comes from TCRdb applying MiXCR to the 5' RACE reads. In the table there are about a million distinct CDR3 sequences, 51% of which are singletons. The sequenced sample was blood. All receptors come from a woman in her fifties or sixties in good health.

The DNA for the CDR3 is TGCGCCAGCATGGCCCCAAACTTCAGGGGGCTCACTGAAGCTTTCTTT. It is translated as CASMAPNFRGLTEAFF. This sequence joins TRBV5-1 and TRBJ1-1; 8 positions match TRBD1. The CDR3 sequence is 16 residues long. Germline V gives CDR1 SGHRS, CDR2 YFSETQ. V shed 6 bases and J 4 bases; nucleotides not matched to a gene: 14.

This clonotype was detected only once. CDR3 in amino acids: CASSRRPGTSGSRTYNEQFF. CDR3 DNA sequence: TGTGCCAGCAGCCGAAGGCCCGGGACTAGCGGGAGTAGGACCTACAATGAGCAGTTCTTC. The chain employs TRBV11-2 and TRBJ2-1; 14 bases fit TRBD2. The CDR3 has 20 residues. The germline CDR1 and CDR2 sequences are SGHAT and FQNNGV. Trimming removed 5 bases from V and 2 bases from J; junction bases left unmatched: 14.

The CDR3 spells CASSSYAAGQYF. As DNA, the CDR3 is TGCGCCAGCAGCTCCTATGCAGCGGGTCAGTACTTC. The chain uses TRBV4-1 and TRBJ2-4; possibly TRBD2 for D (6 bases). The CDR3 consists of 12 residues. Germline loops: CDR1 MGHRA, CDR2 YSYEKL. Trimming removed 5 bases at V and 12 bases at J, with 14 bases between.

This rearrangement joins TRBV12-3 or TRBV12-4 to TRBJ2-7; D uncertain. The CDR3 has 14 amino acids. The ends were cut back, 6 bases at V and 0 bases at J, with 12 bases in the middle. The CDR3: CASSQQWNSYEQYF. The DNA of the CDR3 is TGTGCCAGCAGCCAACAATGGAACTCCTACGAGCAGTACTTC.

This clonotype came up a few times. The CDR3 DNA sequence: TGTGCCAGCTCCATCGTCCGGGGGGAGACCCAGTACTTC. Protein: CASSIVRGETQYF. V usage is TRBV12-3 or TRBV12-4 and J usage is TRBJ2-5; the D gene is possibly TRBD2 (6 bases). The CDR3 spans 13 residues. The germline V and J ends were trimmed by 8 bases and 5 bases, with 15 bases remaining between them.

The chain carries TRBV10-3 and TRBJ2-3; 8 bases match TRBD1. The CDR3 consists of 12 residues. V lost 8 bases, J lost 3 bases, and 1 base stayed unmatched. The germline CDR1 and CDR2 sequences are ENHRY and SYGVKD. The CDR3 here is CAIWTGTDTQYF. The CDR3 coding sequence is TGTGCCATCTGGACAGGGACAGATACGCAGTATTTT.